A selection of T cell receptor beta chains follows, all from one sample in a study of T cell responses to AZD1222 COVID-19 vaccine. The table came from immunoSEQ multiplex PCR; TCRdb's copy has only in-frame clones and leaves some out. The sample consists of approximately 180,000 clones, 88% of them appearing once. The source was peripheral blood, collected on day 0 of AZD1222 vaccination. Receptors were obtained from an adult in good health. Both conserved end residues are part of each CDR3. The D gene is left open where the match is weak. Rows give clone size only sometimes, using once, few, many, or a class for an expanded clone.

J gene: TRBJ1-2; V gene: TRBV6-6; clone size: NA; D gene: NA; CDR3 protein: CASRGETGSYGYTF; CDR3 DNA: TGTGCCAGCAGGGGGGAAACGGGGAGTTATGGCTACACCTTC
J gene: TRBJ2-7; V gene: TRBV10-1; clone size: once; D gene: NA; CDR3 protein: CASSESPGRKGGLEQYF; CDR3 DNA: TGCGCCAGCAGTGAATCTCCAGGGAGGAAAGGGGGCCTCGAGCAGTACTTC
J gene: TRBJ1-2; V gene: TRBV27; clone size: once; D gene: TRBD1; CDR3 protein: CASIPSGTGNGGYTF; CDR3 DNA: TGTGCCAGCATACCTTCCGGGACAGGGAATGGTGGCTACACCTTC
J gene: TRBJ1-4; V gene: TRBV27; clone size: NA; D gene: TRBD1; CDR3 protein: CASSPGQGFNEKLFF; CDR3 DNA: TGTGCCAGCAGCCCTGGACAGGGCTTTAATGAAAAACTGTTTTTT
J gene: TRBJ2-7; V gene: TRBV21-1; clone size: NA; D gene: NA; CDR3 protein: CASSKGRTGAQSSYEQYF; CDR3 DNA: TGTGCCAGCAGCAAAGGTCGGACAGGGGCCCAGAGCTCCTACGAGCAGTACTTC
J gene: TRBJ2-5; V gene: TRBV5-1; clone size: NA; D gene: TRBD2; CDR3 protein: CASTTSGGSETQYF; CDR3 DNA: TGCGCCAGCACCACTAGCGGGGGTTCAGAGACCCAGTACTTC
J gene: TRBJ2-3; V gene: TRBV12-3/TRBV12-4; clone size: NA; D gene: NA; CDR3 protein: CASRGSTQYF; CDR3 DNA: TGTGCCAGCCGGGGGAGTACGCAGTATTTT
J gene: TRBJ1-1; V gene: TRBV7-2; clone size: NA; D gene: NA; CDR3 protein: CASSLRARATEAFF; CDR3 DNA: TGTGCCAGCAGCTTAAGGGCCAGAGCCACTGAAGCTTTCTTT
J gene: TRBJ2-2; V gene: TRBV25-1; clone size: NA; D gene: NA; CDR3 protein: CASSEPGASMGELFF; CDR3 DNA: TGTGCCAGCAGTGAGCCAGGGGCCTCCATGGGGGAGCTGTTTTTT
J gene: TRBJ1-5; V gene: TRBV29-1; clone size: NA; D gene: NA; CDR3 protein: CSVGWASNQPQHF; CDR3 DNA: TGCAGCGTTGGTTGGGCCTCTAATCAGCCCCAGCATTTT
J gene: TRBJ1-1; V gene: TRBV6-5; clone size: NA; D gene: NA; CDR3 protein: CASSSGVTEAFF; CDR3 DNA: TGTGCCAGCAGTTCTGGGGTCACTGAAGCTTTCTTT
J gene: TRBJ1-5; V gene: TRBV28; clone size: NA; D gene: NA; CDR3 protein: CASKGGPYQPQHF; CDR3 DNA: TGTGCCAGCAAAGGGGGACCTTATCAGCCCCAGCATTTT
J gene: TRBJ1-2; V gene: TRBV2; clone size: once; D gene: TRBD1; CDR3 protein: CASSRDRDYGYTF; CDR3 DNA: TGTGCCAGCAGTAGGGACAGGGATTATGGCTACACCTTC
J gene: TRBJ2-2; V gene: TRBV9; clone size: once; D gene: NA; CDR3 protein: CASGVLGTGELFF; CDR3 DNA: TGTGCCAGCGGGGTCTTGGGCACCGGGGAGCTGTTTTTT
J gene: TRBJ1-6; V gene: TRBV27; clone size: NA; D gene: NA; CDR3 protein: CASSITRANSPLHF; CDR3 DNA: TGTGCCAGCAGCATAACAAGGGCAAATTCACCCCTCCACTTT
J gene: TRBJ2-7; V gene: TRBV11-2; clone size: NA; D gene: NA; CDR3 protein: CASSLLQGPYEQYF; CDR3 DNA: TGTGCCAGCAGCTTACTACAGGGCCCCTACGAGCAGTACTTC